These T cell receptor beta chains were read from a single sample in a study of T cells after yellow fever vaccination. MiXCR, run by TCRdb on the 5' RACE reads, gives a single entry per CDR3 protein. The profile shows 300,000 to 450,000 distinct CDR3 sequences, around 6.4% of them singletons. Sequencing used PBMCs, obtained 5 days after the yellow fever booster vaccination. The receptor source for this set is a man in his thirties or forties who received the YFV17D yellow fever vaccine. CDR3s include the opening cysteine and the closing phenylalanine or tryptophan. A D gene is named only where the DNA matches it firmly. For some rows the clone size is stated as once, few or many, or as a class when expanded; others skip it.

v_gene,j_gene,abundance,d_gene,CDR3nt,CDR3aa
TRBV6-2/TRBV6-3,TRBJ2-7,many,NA,TGTGCCAGCAGGCGAGGACCTTCCTACGAGCAGTACTTC,CASRRGPSYEQYF
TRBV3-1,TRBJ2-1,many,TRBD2,TGTGCCAGCAGCCCCAGGGCCTGGGGCGGGAGCACCTACAATGAGCAGTTCTTC,CASSPRAWGGSTYNEQFF
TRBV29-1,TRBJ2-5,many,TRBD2,TGCAGCGTGAGAGGATCGCGGGAGGGCCTGGAGACCCAGTACTTC,CSVRGSREGLETQYF
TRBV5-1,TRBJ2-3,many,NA,TGCGCCAGCAGCTTAGCCGCGGACCTCACAGATACGCAGTATTTT,CASSLAADLTDTQYF
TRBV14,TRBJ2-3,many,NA,TGTGCCAGCAGCCAACTACGGGCCCTGCAGTATTTT,CASSQLRALQYF
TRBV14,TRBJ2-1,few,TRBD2,TGTGCCAGCAGCGACCTCCTAGCGGGAGGGCCCTACGGGAATGAGCAGTTCTTC,CASSDLLAGGPYGNEQFF
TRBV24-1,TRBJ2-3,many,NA,TGTGCCACCGCTGGTAGCGGAGTCACAGATACGCAGTATTTT,CATAGSGVTDTQYF
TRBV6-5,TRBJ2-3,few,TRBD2,TGTGCCAGCAGTTACTCTAGCGGGGGAGGGGATACGCAGTATTTT,CASSYSSGGGDTQYF
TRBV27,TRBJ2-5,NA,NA,TGTGCCAGCAGGGTTGGCAGGGAAGGGGAGACCCAGTACTTC,CASRVGREGETQYF
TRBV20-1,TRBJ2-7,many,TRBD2,TGCAGTGCTAAGTGGCGGCTAGCGGCTTCCTACGAGCAGTACTTC,CSAKWRLAASYEQYF
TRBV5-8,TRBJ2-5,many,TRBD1,TGTGCCAGCAGCCACGCAGGGGGTCAAGAGACCCAGTACTTC,CASSHAGGQETQYF
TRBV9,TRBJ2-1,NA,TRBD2,TGTGCCAGCAGCGTAGCCCCTAGCGGGAGTTACAATGAGCAGTTCTTC,CASSVAPSGSYNEQFF
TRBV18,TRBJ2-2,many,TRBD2,TGTGCCAGCCAAGCGGGAACGAACACCGGGGAGCTGTTTTTT,CASQAGTNTGELFF
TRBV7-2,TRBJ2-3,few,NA,TGTGCCAGCAGCTTAGTCGTAGGGACAGATACGCAGTATTTT,CASSLVVGTDTQYF